This T cell receptor beta chain was identified in a study of blood T cell repertoires in COVID-19. This clone was recorded a few times. Methods used by the authors: Amplification with reference gene primers provided the estimates of nucleated cell counts. Clones were read by immunoSEQ multiplex PCR, and TCRdb kept only the in-frame ones, dropping some. D and trimming were read from the DNA, whereas the V and J calls and clone size are those reported in that table. The sample includes around 310,000 clones, 89% of them seen just once. The ends lost 4 bases at V and 4 bases at J; junction bases unmatched: 7. Germline CDR1 SEHNR, CDR2 FQNEAQ (reference sequence). The CDR3 extends over 15 amino acids. Ages ranged from about 18 to 90 years, with residence in about two dozen US areas. Donors of Cohort 3 who recovered were those that had two negative PCRs, clearance, or symptom resolution.

Sequencing used PBMCs or T cells enriched from blood (not recorded which). The sequence was collected from a woman aged 30 to 39 who had recovered from COVID-19. The gene calls are TRBV7-9 and TRBJ1-1; 9 bases line up with TRBD1. CDR3 in DNA: TGTGCCAGCAGCTCCAGGACAGGGGAAGGCACTGAAGCTTTCTTT. As protein: CASSSRTGEGTEAFF.